This T cell receptor beta chain was captured in a study of blood T cell repertoires in COVID-19. Study details: In each case, the material was cDNA or gDNA derived from T cells, B-cell-depleted T cells, or PBMCs.

The CDR3 consists of 15 residues. Germline lookup yields CDR1 MDHEN and CDR2 SYDVKM. The V and J ends lost 5 bases and 5 bases, in that order; junction bases with no gene match: 8. Profiling relied on immunoSEQ multiplex PCR, and the TCRdb table lists in-frame clones only, not all of them. The table includes some 200,000 clones, over 75% detected once. The sequencing input was PBMCs or T cells enriched from blood (not recorded which). V usage is TRBV28 and J usage is TRBJ1-5, with 8 nucleotides matching TRBD1. The source is a middle-aged woman with acute COVID-19. The CDR3 DNA reads as TGTGCCAGCAGTCGTTCCGGGACAGGTTATCAGCCCCAGCATTTT. Translating it yields CASSRSGTGYQPQHF.